This T cell receptor beta chain was sequenced in a study of T cell changes during pregnancy in multiple sclerosis. Some clones are missing from TCRdb's copy, which holds only in-frame ones; the method was immunoSEQ multiplex PCR. The table has tens of thousands of clones, 90% to 95% seen once; the top ten hold over 6%. The CDR3 is 15 residues long. V gave up 5 bases and J gave up 5 bases, with 19 bases separating them. Germline lookup yields CDR1 SGHTA and CDR2 FQGTGA. The sequence was collected from a female donor with multiple sclerosis, enrolled in a pregnancy study. The V gene is TRBV7-3, the J gene TRBJ2-7; D perhaps matches TRBD2 (6 bases). The sample consisted of CD8+ T cells from peripheral blood mononuclear cells, taken in the third trimester of pregnancy. CDR3: CASSPSTSAPDEQYF. CDR3 nucleotide sequence: TGTGCCAGCAGCCCCTCGACTAGTGCCCCAGACGAGCAGTACTTC.